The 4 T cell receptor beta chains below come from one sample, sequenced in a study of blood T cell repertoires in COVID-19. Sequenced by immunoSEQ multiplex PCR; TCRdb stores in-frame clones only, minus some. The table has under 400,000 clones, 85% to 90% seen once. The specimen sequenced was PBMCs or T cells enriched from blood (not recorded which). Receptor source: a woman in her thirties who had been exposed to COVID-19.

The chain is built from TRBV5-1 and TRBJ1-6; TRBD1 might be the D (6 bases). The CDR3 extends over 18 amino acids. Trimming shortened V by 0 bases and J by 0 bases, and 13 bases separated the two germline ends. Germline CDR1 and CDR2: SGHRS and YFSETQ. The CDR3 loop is CASSLDWTASSYNSPLHF. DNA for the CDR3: TGCGCCAGCAGCTTGGACTGGACAGCTAGCTCCTATAATTCACCCCTCCACTTT.

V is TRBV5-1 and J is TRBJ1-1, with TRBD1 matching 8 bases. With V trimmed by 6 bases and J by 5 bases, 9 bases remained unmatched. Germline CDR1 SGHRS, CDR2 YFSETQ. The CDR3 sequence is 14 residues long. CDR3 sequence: CASNFQGAQTEAFF. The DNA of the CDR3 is TGCGCCAGCAATTTCCAGGGGGCGCAAACTGAAGCTTTCTTT.

This chain's CDR3 is CASSPGQGRFYEQYF. In DNA form, the CDR3 reads TGTGCCAGCTCACCGGGACAGGGTAGGTTCTACGAGCAGTACTTC. V and J are TRBV18 and TRBJ2-7; 9 bases map to TRBD1. Germline V lookup: CDR1 KGHSH, CDR2 LQKENI. CDR3 length: 15 residues. J lost 3 bases, V lost 3 bases, and 6 bases had no gene match.

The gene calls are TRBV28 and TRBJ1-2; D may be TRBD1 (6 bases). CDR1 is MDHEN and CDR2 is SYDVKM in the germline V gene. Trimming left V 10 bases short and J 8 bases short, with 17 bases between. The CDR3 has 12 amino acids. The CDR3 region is CATQDSPGGYTF. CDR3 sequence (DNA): TGTGCCACCCAGGACAGCCCAGGGGGCTACACCTTC.